This is a list of T cell receptor beta chains from one sample in a study of beta chain features in type 1 diabetes. The protocol was immunoSEQ multiplex PCR, while the TCRdb copy is restricted to in-frame clones and leaves out a portion. Of some 290,000 clones in the sample, around 24% were seen once. The specimen sequenced was naive CD4+ T cells from blood. These receptors all stem from a woman in her thirties with type 1 diabetes. Both conserved end residues are part of each CDR3. The order of the fields is D gene, V gene, clone size, J gene, CDR3 DNA, CDR3 protein. The D gene is left open where the match is weak. Not all rows give a size; the values are once, few, many and, for expanded clones, a class.

d_call: TRBD1
v_call: TRBV5-1
clone_size: -
j_call: TRBJ2-2
cdr3_nt: TGCGCCAGCAGCCGGACAGGGGCCACACAAAACACCGGGGAGCTGTTTTTT
cdr3_aa: CASSRTGATQNTGELFF

d_call: TRBD2
v_call: TRBV7-9
clone_size: few
j_call: TRBJ2-1
cdr3_nt: TGTGCCAGCAGCCCGGGGCGGCTAGCGGGGGGACAGTTCTTC
cdr3_aa: CASSPGRLAGGQFF

d_call: -
v_call: TRBV15
clone_size: -
j_call: TRBJ1-1
cdr3_nt: TGTGCCACCAGCACCTTCAGGAACACTGAAGCTTTCTTT
cdr3_aa: CATSTFRNTEAFF

d_call: TRBD1
v_call: TRBV6-5
clone_size: -
j_call: TRBJ1-2
cdr3_nt: TGTGCCAGCAGAAGGGACAGGGGGAACTATGGCTACACCTTC
cdr3_aa: CASRRDRGNYGYTF

d_call: -
v_call: TRBV28
clone_size: -
j_call: TRBJ2-5
cdr3_nt: TGTGCCAGCAGACCTACCGGAGAGACCCAGTACTTC
cdr3_aa: CASRPTGETQYF

d_call: -
v_call: TRBV19
clone_size: few
j_call: TRBJ2-1
cdr3_nt: TGTGCCAGTATTCCTCCCGGGGGTTCAAGACGGCAGTTCTTC
cdr3_aa: CASIPPGGSRRQFF

d_call: TRBD1
v_call: TRBV4-1
clone_size: once
j_call: TRBJ1-5
cdr3_nt: TGCGCCAGCAGTCCTACCCGGACAGGGGAGCAGCCCCAGCATTTT
cdr3_aa: CASSPTRTGEQPQHF

d_call: TRBD1
v_call: TRBV18
clone_size: -
j_call: TRBJ1-1
cdr3_nt: TGTGCCAGCTCACACGACAGGGCCCCTGAAGCTTTCTTT
cdr3_aa: CASSHDRAPEAFF

d_call: TRBD2
v_call: TRBV4-1
clone_size: few
j_call: TRBJ2-7
cdr3_nt: TGCGCCAGCAGCCAAGGACTAGCGGGAGCCTACGAGCAGTACTTC
cdr3_aa: CASSQGLAGAYEQYF

d_call: TRBD2
v_call: TRBV9
clone_size: few
j_call: TRBJ2-3
cdr3_nt: TGTGCCAGCAGCGACAGATTAGCGGGGAGCACAGATACGCAGTATTTT
cdr3_aa: CASSDRLAGSTDTQYF

d_call: TRBD1
v_call: TRBV18
clone_size: few
j_call: TRBJ1-2
cdr3_nt: TGTGCCAGCTCACCGGGACAGGGGATAGCTAACTATGGCTACACCTTC
cdr3_aa: CASSPGQGIANYGYTF

d_call: -
v_call: TRBV29-1
clone_size: -
j_call: TRBJ2-7
cdr3_nt: TGCAGCGTTGAAGATTTTGGCGGGCCCGGCTACGAGCAGTACTTC
cdr3_aa: CSVEDFGGPGYEQYF

d_call: TRBD2
v_call: TRBV5-1
clone_size: -
j_call: TRBJ2-5
cdr3_nt: TGCGCCAGCAGCTTGGCCTCAGCGGGAGGGCCGGGAGAGACCCAGTACTTC
cdr3_aa: CASSLASAGGPGETQYF

d_call: TRBD2
v_call: TRBV4-1
clone_size: few
j_call: TRBJ2-1
cdr3_nt: TGCGCCAGCAGCCAAGAGTATGGGGCTAGCGGAGTCCATGAGCAGTTCTTC
cdr3_aa: CASSQEYGASGVHEQFF

d_call: -
v_call: TRBV18
clone_size: -
j_call: TRBJ1-1
cdr3_nt: TGTGCCAGCTCGGGCAGGGAAGACACTGAAGCTTTCTTT
cdr3_aa: CASSGREDTEAFF

d_call: TRBD2
v_call: TRBV30
clone_size: few
j_call: TRBJ2-5
cdr3_nt: TGTGCCTGGAGCCGGGGGGAGCAAGAGACCCAGTACTTC
cdr3_aa: CAWSRGEQETQYF

d_call: TRBD2
v_call: TRBV10-3
clone_size: few
j_call: TRBJ2-3
cdr3_nt: TGTGCCGTCAGCGGACTAGCTGGTGGCACAGATACGCAGTATTTT
cdr3_aa: CAVSGLAGGTDTQYF

d_call: -
v_call: TRBV7-9
clone_size: -
j_call: TRBJ2-3
cdr3_nt: TGTGCCAGCAGCTTCACTAGCCAGGCAGATACGCAGTATTTT
cdr3_aa: CASSFTSQADTQYF

d_call: -
v_call: TRBV20-1
clone_size: -
j_call: TRBJ2-3
cdr3_nt: TGCAGTGCTAAGTCTAGAGATACGCAGTATTTT
cdr3_aa: CSAKSRDTQYF

d_call: TRBD1
v_call: TRBV7-9
clone_size: few
j_call: TRBJ1-2
cdr3_nt: TGTGCCAGCAGCTTAGCGGGCAGGGGGCTCAACTATGGCTACACCTTC
cdr3_aa: CASSLAGRGLNYGYTF

d_call: TRBD1
v_call: TRBV30
clone_size: few
j_call: TRBJ1-5
cdr3_nt: TGTGCCTGGAGGGCCGGGACAGACAATCAGCCCCAGCATTTT
cdr3_aa: CAWRAGTDNQPQHF

d_call: TRBD1
v_call: TRBV10-3
clone_size: -
j_call: TRBJ1-2
cdr3_nt: TGTGCCATCAGTGCGTACAGGGGGCCGAGCTATGGCTACACCTTC
cdr3_aa: CAISAYRGPSYGYTF

d_call: TRBD2
v_call: TRBV5-1
clone_size: few
j_call: TRBJ2-1
cdr3_nt: TGCGCCAGCAGCCCCGGGACTAGCGGGAGGGTCGGCGAGCAGTTCTTC
cdr3_aa: CASSPGTSGRVGEQFF

d_call: TRBD1
v_call: TRBV27
clone_size: -
j_call: TRBJ1-2
cdr3_nt: TGTGCCAGCAGTTTCCGACAGGGGCTGAGTGGCTACACCTTC
cdr3_aa: CASSFRQGLSGYTF

d_call: -
v_call: TRBV5-1
clone_size: -
j_call: TRBJ1-5
cdr3_nt: TGCGCCAGCAGCTTGGGACAAAATAGCAATCAGCCCCAGCATTTT
cdr3_aa: CASSLGQNSNQPQHF

d_call: TRBD1
v_call: TRBV29-1
clone_size: -
j_call: TRBJ1-2
cdr3_nt: TGCAGCGCAACCGAGGGACAGGGAAACTATGGCTACACCTTC
cdr3_aa: CSATEGQGNYGYTF

d_call: -
v_call: TRBV28
clone_size: -
j_call: TRBJ1-5
cdr3_nt: TGTGCCAGCAGTTTATCCCGGCTGGAGGGTTATAGCAATCAGCCCCAGCATTTT
cdr3_aa: CASSLSRLEGYSNQPQHF

d_call: -
v_call: TRBV28
clone_size: few
j_call: TRBJ1-5
cdr3_nt: TGTGCCAGCAGGAGGTCTAATCAGCCCCAGCATTTT
cdr3_aa: CASRRSNQPQHF

d_call: -
v_call: TRBV10-3
clone_size: -
j_call: TRBJ2-3
cdr3_nt: TGTGCCATCAACCCGGGTTCCTACTCCCTTAGCACAGATACGCAGTATTTT
cdr3_aa: CAINPGSYSLSTDTQYF

d_call: -
v_call: TRBV15
clone_size: -
j_call: TRBJ2-3
cdr3_nt: TGTGCCACCAGGGTACTAGCCCCTGGTACAGATACGCAGTATTTT
cdr3_aa: CATRVLAPGTDTQYF

d_call: -
v_call: TRBV28
clone_size: -
j_call: TRBJ2-7
cdr3_nt: TGTGCCAGCAGTCAAACCGGGACACCTGCCTACGAGCAGTACTTC
cdr3_aa: CASSQTGTPAYEQYF

d_call: -
v_call: TRBV15
clone_size: few
j_call: TRBJ2-4
cdr3_nt: TGTGCCACCAGCAGACAGGGAGGATCCAAAAACATTCAGTACTTC
cdr3_aa: CATSRQGGSKNIQYF

d_call: TRBD1
v_call: TRBV30
clone_size: few
j_call: TRBJ1-2
cdr3_nt: TGTGCCTGGAGTCCGGGACAGATTGGCTACACCTTC
cdr3_aa: CAWSPGQIGYTF

d_call: -
v_call: TRBV10-3
clone_size: few
j_call: TRBJ1-1
cdr3_nt: TGTGCCATCAGTGAGTCGCAGGGATCGAACACTGAAGCTTTCTTT
cdr3_aa: CAISESQGSNTEAFF

d_call: TRBD1
v_call: TRBV25-1
clone_size: -
j_call: TRBJ2-7
cdr3_nt: TGTGCCAGCGGGGACAGGGACTACGAGCAGTACTTC
cdr3_aa: CASGDRDYEQYF

d_call: TRBD2
v_call: TRBV19
clone_size: -
j_call: TRBJ2-1
cdr3_nt: TGTGCCAGTAGTTTGACTAGCGGGACGGTAGTAACCTACAATGAGCAGTTCTTC
cdr3_aa: CASSLTSGTVVTYNEQFF

d_call: -
v_call: TRBV9
clone_size: few
j_call: TRBJ2-2
cdr3_nt: TGTGCCAGCAGCGCTTCACCTATGGACACCGGGGAGCTGTTTTTT
cdr3_aa: CASSASPMDTGELFF

d_call: -
v_call: TRBV14
clone_size: few
j_call: TRBJ2-5
cdr3_nt: TGTGCCAGCAGCCCATTACGCCAAGATAAGCAGACCCAGTACTTC
cdr3_aa: CASSPLRQDKQTQYF

d_call: TRBD1
v_call: TRBV18
clone_size: few
j_call: TRBJ1-5
cdr3_nt: TGTGCCAGCTCCCCTCAGGGGGCAAGCCAGCCCCAGCATTTT
cdr3_aa: CASSPQGASQPQHF

d_call: TRBD2
v_call: TRBV4-1
clone_size: -
j_call: TRBJ2-7
cdr3_nt: TGCGCCAGCAGCCAAGGTAGGCTAGCGGCTTACGAGCAGTACTTC
cdr3_aa: CASSQGRLAAYEQYF

d_call: -
v_call: TRBV7-8
clone_size: -
j_call: TRBJ2-7
cdr3_nt: TGTGCCAGCAGCTTAGCACCAGGTCCTGACTACGAGCAGTACTTC
cdr3_aa: CASSLAPGPDYEQYF

d_call: -
v_call: TRBV19
clone_size: -
j_call: TRBJ2-5
cdr3_nt: TGTGCCAGTAGAGAAGGGGTCCAAGAGACCCAGTACTTC
cdr3_aa: CASREGVQETQYF

d_call: -
v_call: TRBV18
clone_size: few
j_call: TRBJ2-1
cdr3_nt: TGTGCCAGCTCACCAAGGTACCCGGGCAATGAGCAGTTCTTC
cdr3_aa: CASSPRYPGNEQFF